Listed here are 19 T cell receptor beta chains from one sample, sequenced in a study of shared clonotypes between healthy human individuals. TCRdb's copy holds only in-frame clones and misses some; the assay was immunoSEQ multiplex PCR. Among some 500,000 clones, about 96% were seen once, and the ten largest hold 0.05% to 0.08%. Sequencing input: naive CD4+ T cells sorted from blood. Indicated subset: CD45RA+ positively selected. Receptors originate from a young woman in good health.

This clone was observed a single time. CDR3 sequence (DNA): TGTGCCAGCAGTTTATCTAGCGGGGGAGATTCCTCCTACGAGCAGTACTTC. It encodes CASSLSSGGDSSYEQYF. The chain recombines TRBV28 with TRBJ2-7; 10 bases line up with TRBD2. This CDR3 contains 17 residues. From germline, CDR1 is MDHEN and CDR2 SYDVKM. With 1 base clipped from V and 0 bases from J, the junction kept 6 bases outside the gene matches.

This chain uses TRBV6-1 with TRBJ2-5; 10 nucleotides agree with TRBD1. The closer fit of TRBJ2-7 to the DNA end suggests the J call may be wrong. CDR3 length equals 15 residues. Germline V gene data show CDR1 as MNHNS and CDR2 as SASEGT. CDR3 amino acids: CASTRGRDRGYEQYF. As DNA, the CDR3 is TGTGCCAGCACAAGGGGCCGGGACAGGGGCTACGAGCAGTACTTC.

The V call is TRBV28, the J call TRBJ1-1; D unresolved. There are 14 residues in the CDR3. Germline loops: CDR1 MDHEN, CDR2 SYDVKM. V dropped 2 bases and J dropped 5 bases, with 12 bases sitting between them. The CDR3 nucleotides read TGTGCCAGCAGTTTACCGCCACGGAGGACTGAAGCTTTCTTT. Its protein is CASSLPPRRTEAFF.

This sequence joins TRBV7-2 and TRBJ1-2; 9 positions match TRBD1. The CDR3 loop spans 14 amino acids. The junction had 8 bases not matched to a gene; V was cut back by 4 bases and J by 8 bases. Germline assignment: CDR1 SGHTA and CDR2 FQGNSA. In DNA, the CDR3 is TGTGCCAGCAGCTCCTCACAGGGGGCGCGAGGCTACACCTTC. Translation: CASSSSQGARGYTF.

This chain uses TRBV2 with TRBJ2-5; 11 bases align to TRBD1. The ends lost 5 bases at V and 4 bases at J; junction bases unmatched: 9. Germline V gene sequence: CDR1 SNHLY, CDR2 FYNNEI. The CDR3 spans 16 residues. The DNA of the CDR3 is TGTGCCAGCAGTCGTCGGACAGGGGGCATGGGAGAGACCCAGTACTTC. This gives the protein CASSRRTGGMGETQYF. Drawing the rest from reference TRBV2 and TRBJ2-5, the complete variable domain is EPEVTQTPSHQVTQMGQEVILRCVPISNHLYFYWYRQILGQKVEFLVSFYNNEISEKSEIFDDQFSVERPDGSNFTLKIRSTKLEDSAMYFCASSRRTGGMGETQYFGPGTRLLVL.

The V call is TRBV27, the J call TRBJ1-5, with TRBD1 matching over 8 bases. V shed 6 bases, J shed 5 bases, and the junction held 3 bases outside the gene matches. The CDR3 loop spans 13 amino acids. Germline values: CDR1 MNHEY, CDR2 SMNVEV (reference sequence). The CDR3 is CASSKDRDQPQHF. The CDR3 DNA sequence: TGTGCCAGCAGCAAGGACAGGGATCAGCCCCAGCATTTT.

The genes are TRBV6-5 and TRBJ1-3; tentative D call: TRBD1 (6 bases). V shed 0 bases and J shed 3 bases, with 9 bases lying between them. The CDR3 runs 15 residues. CDR1 and CDR2 from the germline V gene are MNHEY and SVGAGI. The CDR3 DNA follows: TGTGCCAGCAGTTACTCTGGCAGGGGTGGAAACACCATATATTTT. It translates to CASSYSGRGGNTIYF.

The chain employs TRBV27 and TRBJ2-3, with D perhaps given as TRBD1 or TRBD2 (5 bases each). CDR3 length: 15 residues. Germline loops: CDR1 MNHEY, CDR2 SMNVEV (reference sequence). V gave up 8 bases and J gave up 4 bases, with 19 bases separating them. The CDR3 nucleotides are TGTGCCAGCTCGCGGGCCAGGGTGGGTGCAGATACGCAGTATTTT. It encodes CASSRARVGADTQYF.

The chain recombines TRBV4-1 with TRBJ1-1; D ambiguous. The CDR3 is made up of 17 amino acids. Germline CDR1 and CDR2: MGHRA and YSYEKL. The V end lost 4 bases, the J end lost 0 bases, and 18 bases lay between the germline ends. The DNA for the CDR3 is TGCGCCAGCAGCCCTTCCGATTCGAGGACCCTGAACACTGAAGCTTTCTTT. Protein: CASSPSDSRTLNTEAFF.

The chain uses TRBV11-2 and TRBJ1-2; TRBD1 matches at 8 bases. The germline gives CDR1 SGHAT, CDR2 FQNNGV. Trimming cost V 2 bases and J 7 bases; bases outside gene matches: 9. CDR3 length: 15 residues. The CDR3 DNA reads TGTGCCAGCAGCTTATTTCAGGGGGCGCTTCGTGGCTACACCTTC. Encoded protein: CASSLFQGALRGYTF. The full variable domain, completed using reference TRBV11-2 and TRBJ1-2, is EAGVAQSPRYKIIEKRQSVAFWCNPISGHATLYWYQQILGQGPKLLIQFQNNGVVDDSQLPKDRFSAERLKGVDSTLKIQPAKLEDSAVYLCASSLFQGALRGYTFGSGTRLTVV.

On this clone itself: Other DNA sequences in this sample translate to the same CDR3. The rearrangement uses TRBV6-4 and TRBJ2-1, with TRBD2 identical over 9 bases. Germline V lookup: CDR1 MRHNA, CDR2 SNTAGT. There are 14 residues in the CDR3. V shed 4 bases, J shed 4 bases, and the junction held 2 bases outside the gene matches. The CDR3 DNA reads TGTGCCAGCAGTGCTGCGGGAGGGTACAATGAGCAGTTCTTC. It encodes CASSAAGGYNEQFF.

The gene calls are TRBV7-9 and TRBJ1-1; TRBD1 matches at 7 bases. Germline values: CDR1 SEHNR, CDR2 FQNEAQ (reference sequence). This CDR3 has 13 residues. V shed 6 bases, J shed 4 bases, and the junction held 5 bases outside the gene matches. CDR3 coding DNA: TGTGCCAGCAGGACAGGGATTGGCACTGAAGCTTTCTTT. It codes for CASRTGIGTEAFF.

The chain employs TRBV10-3 and TRBJ2-3, with D possibly matching TRBD2 (6 bases). V lost 8 bases, J lost 6 bases, and 12 bases lay in between. CDR1 ENHRY and CDR2 SYGVKD come from the germline V gene. The CDR3 consists of 12 residues. In DNA, the CDR3 is TGTGCCATCTCCGGGAGCTGGGATACGCAGTATTTT. It is translated as CAISGSWDTQYF.

The chain couples TRBV5-1 to TRBJ2-2; D is unclear. Germline loops: CDR1 SGHRS, CDR2 YFSETQ. CDR3 length: 14 amino acids. Trimming removed 4 bases from V and 8 bases from J, with 15 bases in between. CDR3 nucleotides: TGCGCCAGCAGCCCCCCGGCGGAGTCTGGGGAGCTGTTTTTT. Its protein product is CASSPPAESGELFF.

The V and J genes are TRBV5-1 and TRBJ2-5; D gene ambiguous. V was pared by 6 bases and J by 0 bases, with 15 bases between. CDR1 and CDR2 (germline): SGHRS, YFSETQ. CDR3 length equals 15 residues. CDR3 residues: CASTPFPGNQETQYF. The CDR3 DNA follows: TGCGCCAGCACCCCGTTTCCAGGCAACCAAGAGACCCAGTACTTC. Using reference TRBV5-1 and TRBJ2-5 for the parts outside the CDR3, the full variable domain is KAGVTQTPRYLIKTRGQQVTLSCSPISGHRSVSWYQQTPGQGLQFLFEYFSETQRNKGNFPGRFSGRQFSNSRSEMNVSTLELGDSALYLCASTPFPGNQETQYFGPGTRLLVL.

The chain links TRBV6-6 to TRBJ2-1; possibly TRBD2 for D (7 bases). CDR3 length equals 15 residues. Germline values: CDR1 MNHNY, CDR2 SVGAGI (reference sequence). V lost 5 bases to trimming and J lost 10 bases, with 21 bases between them. The CDR3 coding sequence is TGTGCCAGCAGTACCCCCGGACTGGGGGGGGGCGAGCAGTTCTTC. This codes for CASSTPGLGGGEQFF.

This chain connects TRBV7-8 to TRBJ2-5, with D possibly TRBD2 on 6 matching bases. The J call may be incorrect, as the DNA end agrees better with TRBJ2-7. Germline assignment: CDR1 SGHVS and CDR2 FQNEAQ. The CDR3 is 14 residues long. This CDR3 reads CASKLRLGGYEQYF. As DNA, the CDR3 is TGTGCCAGCAAGCTTAGGCTCGGGGGTTACGAGCAGTACTTC.

The chain recombines TRBV5-6 with TRBJ2-2; 8 bases are shared with TRBD2. Germline CDR1 is SGHDT and CDR2 is YYEEEE. The V gene end was trimmed by 2 bases and the J gene end by 5 bases; junction bases not matched to a gene: 11. This CDR3 region has 17 residues. CDR3 in DNA: TGTGCCAGCAGCTTAAATTGGGGACTAGTGGTTACCGGGGAGCTGTTTTTT. Protein product: CASSLNWGLVVTGELFF.

The gene calls are TRBV5-1 and TRBJ2-3; D possibly corresponds to TRBD1 (6 bases). V was clipped by 5 bases and J by 0 bases, with 16 bases between them. Germline V CDR1 and CDR2: SGHRS, YFSETQ. The CDR3 spans 16 residues. This CDR3 is CASRQTGLGSTDTQYF. In DNA form, the CDR3 reads TGCGCCAGCAGGCAAACAGGGTTGGGTAGCACAGATACGCAGTATTTT.